These 23 T cell receptor beta chains were sequenced from one sample in a study of T-cell memory formation after mild COVID-19. TCRdb reprocessed the 5' RACE reads via MiXCR and lists one record per CDR3 protein. The table has approximately 400,000 distinct CDR3 sequences, roughly 18% seen once. Specimen: PBMCs or a T cell subset sorted from them (not recorded which). These receptors were collected from a man younger than 30 who had mild COVID-19 (a few samples of this study predate the infection). Cell type and time point are not known.

The genes are TRBV4-3 and TRBJ2-7; D unclear. Per the germline V gene, CDR1 is LGHNA and CDR2 is YSLEER. This CDR3 has 13 residues. V lost 0 bases to trimming and J lost 3 bases, with 6 bases between them. CDR3 protein: CASSQDNDYEQYF. The CDR3 DNA reads as TGCGCCAGCAGCCAAGATAACGACTACGAGCAGTACTTC.

The rearrangement joins TRBV5-1 to TRBJ1-1; TRBD1 matches at 7 bases. This CDR3 contains 14 residues. CDR1 and CDR2 (germline): SGHRS, YFSETQ. The trim removed 4 bases at V and 1 base at J, leaving 4 bases unmatched. CDR3 residues: CASSLRTGNTEAFF. The CDR3 DNA is TGCGCCAGCAGCCTACGGACAGGGAACACTGAAGCTTTCTTT.

This clonotype turned up a few times. This rearrangement joins TRBV27 to TRBJ1-1; possibly TRBD1 for D (5 bases). V gave up 6 bases and J gave up 0 bases, with 17 bases separating them. This CDR3 has 16 amino acids. Germline assignment: CDR1 MNHEY and CDR2 SMNVEV (reference sequence). The CDR3 reads CASSYRHGGLNTEAFF. Written as DNA, the CDR3 is TGTGCCAGCAGCTACCGACACGGGGGTCTGAACACTGAAGCTTTCTTT.

This clonotype was detected only a few times. The V call is TRBV7-3, the J call TRBJ2-1, with TRBD2 identical over 10 bases. This CDR3 spans 15 amino acids. The J segment lost 9 bases and the V segment lost 3 bases, leaving 8 bases of the junction unmatched. The germline V gene has CDR1 SGHTA and CDR2 FQGTGA. This chain's CDR3 is CASSLIAGGRVEQFF. The CDR3 nucleotides read TGTGCCAGCAGCTTGATAGCGGGGGGCCGGGTTGAGCAGTTCTTC. The full variable domain, in which reference TRBV7-3 and TRBJ2-1 provide the parts outside the CDR3, is GAGVSQTPSNKVTEKGKYVELRCDPISGHTALYWYRQSLGQGPEFLIYFQGTGAADDSGLPNDRFFAVRPEGSVSTLKIQRTERGDSAVYLCASSLIAGGRVEQFFGPGTRLTVL.

This clonotype was seen a few times. The chain has TRBV20-1 and TRBJ2-3, with D maybe TRBD2 (6 bases). This CDR3 region has 15 residues. Germline CDR1 and CDR2: DFQATT and SNEGSKA (reference sequence). Between the trimmed V and J ends, which lost 6 bases and 4 bases, there was a span of 20 bases. The CDR3 DNA reads as TGCAGTGCCCCAAGGCACGGGGGAGGTGCAGATACGCAGTATTTT. This translates into CSAPRHGGGADTQYF.

The V call is TRBV7-6, the J call TRBJ1-1; 8 bases line up with TRBD1. This CDR3 spans 17 amino acids. The trim removed 5 bases at V and 1 base at J, leaving 12 bases unmatched. CDR1 is SGHVS and CDR2 is FNYEAQ in the germline V gene. CDR3: CASSPLPGGISNTEAFF. CDR3 nucleotide sequence: TGTGCCAGCAGCCCCTTACCAGGGGGCATTTCGAACACTGAAGCTTTCTTT.

V and J are TRBV20-1 and TRBJ1-1; D perhaps matches TRBD1 (5 bases). V was pared by 3 bases and J by 4 bases, with 15 bases between. Germline CDR1 reads DFQATT; CDR2 reads SNEGSKA (reference sequence). The CDR3 totals 14 residues. The CDR3 loop reads CSASIRGEGTEAFF. CDR3 coding DNA: TGCAGTGCTAGTATTCGGGGGGAGGGCACTGAAGCTTTCTTT.

This clonotype was counted only a few times. CDR3 sequence reads: CSVSPGAGEAFF. For the CDR3, the DNA is TGCAGCGTTTCTCCGGGGGCAGGGGAAGCTTTCTTT. V is TRBV29-1 and J is TRBJ1-1; tentative D call: TRBD1 (6 bases). The CDR3 runs to 12 residues. V lost 5 bases and J 8 bases, leaving 15 bases between the germline ends. Per germline, CDR1 SQVTM and CDR2 ANQGSEA. Full variable domain (missing parts from reference TRBV29-1 and TRBJ1-1): SAVISQKPSRDICQRGTSLTIQCQVDSQVTMMFWYRQQPGQSLTLIATANQGSEATYESGFVIDKFPISRPNLTFSTLTVSNMSPEDSSIYLCSVSPGAGEAFFGQGTRLTVV.

This clonotype occurred a few times. V and J are TRBV6-4 and TRBJ2-2; 9 nucleotides match TRBD1. Looked up from germline, CDR1 is MRHNA and CDR2 is SNTAGT. The CDR3 is made up of 15 amino acids. The trim removed 5 bases at V and 7 bases at J, leaving 8 bases unmatched. CDR3 sequence reads: CASSTGTGSDGELFF. The CDR3 nucleotides read TGTGCCAGCAGTACCGGGACAGGGTCGGACGGGGAGCTGTTTTTT.

This chain uses TRBV11-3 with TRBJ2-1, with 10 bases identical to TRBD1. Germline loops: CDR1 SGHNT, CDR2 YENEEA. CDR3 length: 17 residues. Unmatched junction bases numbered 15, after V lost 5 bases and J lost 8 bases. The CDR3 sequence: CASSTQGGGQGRDEQFF. In DNA form, the CDR3 reads TGTGCCAGCAGCACCCAGGGTGGGGGACAGGGGAGGGATGAGCAGTTCTTC.

This clonotype appeared a few times. CDR3 protein: CASSLSGTPTDTQYF. The CDR3 DNA reads TGTGCCAGCAGCTTATCGGGCACCCCCACAGATACGCAGTATTTT. This chain joins TRBV7-9 and TRBJ2-3; D unresolved. Germline V lookup: CDR1 SEHNR, CDR2 FQNEAQ (reference sequence). With 2 bases removed from V and 2 bases from J, the gap between germline ends came to 11 bases. The CDR3 is 15 residues long.

The V and J genes are TRBV4-1 and TRBJ1-2; D possibly corresponds to TRBD1 (6 bases). The germline V and J ends were trimmed by 1 base and 6 bases, with 15 bases remaining between them. This CDR3 region has 15 residues. CDR1 is MGHRA, CDR2 YSYEKL, per germline. CDR3 nucleotides: TGCGCCAGCAGCCAAGTCAGGGGAGTGGGCAATGGCTACACCTTC. Translated: CASSQVRGVGNGYTF.

The chain carries TRBV6-6 and TRBJ2-2; 9 bases line up with TRBD1. The CDR3 consists of 14 residues. J lost 1 base, V lost 10 bases, and 4 bases had no gene match. Germline values: CDR1 MNHNY, CDR2 SVGAGI (reference sequence). CDR3 region: CATGDRVNTGELFF. CDR3 nucleotide sequence: TGTGCCACCGGGGACAGGGTGAACACCGGGGAGCTGTTTTTT.

There are a few counts of this clonotype. The rearrangement joins TRBV6-1 to TRBJ2-7; D not certain. The CDR3 runs 15 residues. V shed 7 bases and J shed 4 bases, with 20 bases lying between them. The germline V gene encodes CDR1 MNHNS and CDR2 SASEGT. DNA for the CDR3: TGTGCCAGCAATTTGAGTAGCAGAGCGTCTTACGAGCAGTACTTC. This codes for CASNLSSRASYEQYF.

This clonotype was seen a few times. CDR3 protein: CSVSWQGNTEAFF. CDR3 nucleotides: TGCAGCGTTTCTTGGCAGGGTAACACTGAAGCTTTCTTT. The V call is TRBV29-1, the J call TRBJ1-1; a possible D gene is TRBD1 (5 bases). CDR3 length: 13 residues. Germline CDR1 and CDR2: SQVTM and ANQGSEA. Trimming took off 5 bases at V and 2 bases at J, with 12 bases between the two ends.

CDR3 DNA sequence: TGTGCCAGCAGTCTAGGACCGGCCGGGGTGGATACGCAGTATTTT. The encoded protein is CASSLGPAGVDTQYF. The V and J genes are TRBV27 and TRBJ2-3; tentative D call: TRBD2 (5 bases). The V and J ends lost 5 bases and 6 bases respectively, with 18 bases between them. The length of the CDR3 is 15 residues. Looked up from germline, CDR1 is MNHEY and CDR2 is SMNVEV (reference sequence).

The chain carries TRBV7-9 and TRBJ1-2, with a tentative D call TRBD1 (6 bases). V shed 5 bases and J shed 4 bases, with 17 bases lying between them. This CDR3 has 15 residues. Per germline, CDR1 SEHNR and CDR2 FQNEAQ (reference sequence). This CDR3 is CASSQSQGRLYGYTF. The CDR3 DNA is TGTGCCAGCAGCCAGAGTCAGGGGCGCCTCTATGGCTACACCTTC.

The chain links TRBV29-1 to TRBJ1-2; D is ambiguous. From germline, CDR1 is SQVTM and CDR2 ANQGSEA. Trimming removed 3 bases at V and 2 bases at J, with 4 bases between. The CDR3 contains 11 residues. The CDR3 protein is CSVDQNYGYTF. The CDR3 DNA sequence: TGCAGCGTTGACCAGAACTATGGCTACACCTTC.

This clonotype occurred many times. The rearrangement uses TRBV6-2 or TRBV6-3 and TRBJ2-5, with D possibly TRBD1 on 5 matching bases. The V end lost 6 bases, the J end lost 1 base, and 9 bases lay between the germline ends. Germline CDR1 is MNHEY and CDR2 is SVGEGT. CDR3 length equals 13 residues. As DNA, the CDR3 is TGTGCCAGCAGCCAGGGCGTCCAAGAGACCCAGTACTTC. Protein product: CASSQGVQETQYF.

This clonotype was counted only a few times. The chain joins TRBV6-1 to TRBJ2-7; D not resolved. The CDR3 has 10 amino acids. Trimming shortened V by 3 bases and J by 4 bases, and 1 base separated the two germline ends. Germline loops: CDR1 MNHNS, CDR2 SASEGT. The chain's CDR3 is CASSDYEQYV. The CDR3 coding sequence is TGTGCCAGCAGTGATTACGAGCAGTACGTC.

There are a few counts of this clonotype. This chain uses TRBV5-4 with TRBJ2-3; TRBD1 is a possible D gene (7 bases). The V end lost 4 bases, the J end lost 4 bases, and 19 bases lay between the germline ends. Germline lookup yields CDR1 SGHNT and CDR2 YYREEE (reference sequence). The CDR3 length is 16 residues. The CDR3 DNA is TGTGCCAGCAGCCGAAGTTACAGGGGAGGTGCAGATACGCAGTATTTT. Translation gives CASSRSYRGGADTQYF.

This clonotype was detected only a few times. The chain combines TRBV30 with TRBJ2-2, with D possibly being TRBD2 (6 bases). The V end lost 3 bases, the J end lost 4 bases, and 6 bases lay between the germline ends. Germline CDR1 reads GTSNPN; CDR2 reads SVGIG (reference sequence). This CDR3 contains 12 residues. The CDR3 coding sequence is TGTGCCTGGAGGGGGGGCACCGGGGAGCTGTTTTTT. This translates into CAWRGGTGELFF.

This clonotype was recorded many times. The J gene is TRBJ2-3, the V gene TRBV23-1, with no clear D. TRBV23-1 is marked as an open reading frame, function uncertain. This CDR3 comprises 14 residues. V shed 4 bases and J shed 4 bases, with 12 bases lying between them. In nucleotides, the CDR3 is TGCGCCAGCAGTCGCGTCTCCGCATCAGATACGCAGTATTTT. Translated: CASSRVSASDTQYF.